This T cell receptor (beta chain) was profiled in a study of OX40 agonist ivuxolimab in advanced cancers. The protocol was immunoSEQ multiplex PCR, while the TCRdb copy is restricted to in-frame clones and leaves out a portion. The profile shows about 64,000 clones, approximately 88% of them singletons. This clone was found a few times. From germline, CDR1 is SGHKS and CDR2 YYEKEE (reference sequence). CDR3 length: 15 amino acids. Deletions cut 0 bases from V and 3 bases from J, with 12 bases between. V and J are TRBV5-5 and TRBJ1-2; possibly TRBD1 for D (6 bases). The source was CD4+ or CD8+ T cells sorted from blood, collected in a trial of the OX40 agonist ivuxolimab. This clonotype originated in an adult with an advanced solid tumor such as melanoma, head and neck, liver or kidney cancer. In nucleotides, the CDR3 is TGTGCCAGCAGCTTGGGCTGGGGGGCGGACTATGGCTACACCTTC. Protein: CASSLGWGADYGYTF.